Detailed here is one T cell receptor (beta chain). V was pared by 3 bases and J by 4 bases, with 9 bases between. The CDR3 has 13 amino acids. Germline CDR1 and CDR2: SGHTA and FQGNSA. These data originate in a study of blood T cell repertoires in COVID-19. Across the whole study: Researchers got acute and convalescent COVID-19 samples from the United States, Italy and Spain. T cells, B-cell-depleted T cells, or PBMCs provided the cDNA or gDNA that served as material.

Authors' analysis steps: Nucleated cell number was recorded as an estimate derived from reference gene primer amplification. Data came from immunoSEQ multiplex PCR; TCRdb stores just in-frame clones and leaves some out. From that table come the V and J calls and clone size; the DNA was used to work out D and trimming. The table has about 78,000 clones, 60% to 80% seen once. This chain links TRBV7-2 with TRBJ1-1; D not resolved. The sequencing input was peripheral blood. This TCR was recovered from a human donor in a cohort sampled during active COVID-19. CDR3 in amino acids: CASSLAEGTEAFF. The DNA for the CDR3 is TGTGCCAGCAGCTTGGCAGAGGGCACTGAAGCTTTCTTT.